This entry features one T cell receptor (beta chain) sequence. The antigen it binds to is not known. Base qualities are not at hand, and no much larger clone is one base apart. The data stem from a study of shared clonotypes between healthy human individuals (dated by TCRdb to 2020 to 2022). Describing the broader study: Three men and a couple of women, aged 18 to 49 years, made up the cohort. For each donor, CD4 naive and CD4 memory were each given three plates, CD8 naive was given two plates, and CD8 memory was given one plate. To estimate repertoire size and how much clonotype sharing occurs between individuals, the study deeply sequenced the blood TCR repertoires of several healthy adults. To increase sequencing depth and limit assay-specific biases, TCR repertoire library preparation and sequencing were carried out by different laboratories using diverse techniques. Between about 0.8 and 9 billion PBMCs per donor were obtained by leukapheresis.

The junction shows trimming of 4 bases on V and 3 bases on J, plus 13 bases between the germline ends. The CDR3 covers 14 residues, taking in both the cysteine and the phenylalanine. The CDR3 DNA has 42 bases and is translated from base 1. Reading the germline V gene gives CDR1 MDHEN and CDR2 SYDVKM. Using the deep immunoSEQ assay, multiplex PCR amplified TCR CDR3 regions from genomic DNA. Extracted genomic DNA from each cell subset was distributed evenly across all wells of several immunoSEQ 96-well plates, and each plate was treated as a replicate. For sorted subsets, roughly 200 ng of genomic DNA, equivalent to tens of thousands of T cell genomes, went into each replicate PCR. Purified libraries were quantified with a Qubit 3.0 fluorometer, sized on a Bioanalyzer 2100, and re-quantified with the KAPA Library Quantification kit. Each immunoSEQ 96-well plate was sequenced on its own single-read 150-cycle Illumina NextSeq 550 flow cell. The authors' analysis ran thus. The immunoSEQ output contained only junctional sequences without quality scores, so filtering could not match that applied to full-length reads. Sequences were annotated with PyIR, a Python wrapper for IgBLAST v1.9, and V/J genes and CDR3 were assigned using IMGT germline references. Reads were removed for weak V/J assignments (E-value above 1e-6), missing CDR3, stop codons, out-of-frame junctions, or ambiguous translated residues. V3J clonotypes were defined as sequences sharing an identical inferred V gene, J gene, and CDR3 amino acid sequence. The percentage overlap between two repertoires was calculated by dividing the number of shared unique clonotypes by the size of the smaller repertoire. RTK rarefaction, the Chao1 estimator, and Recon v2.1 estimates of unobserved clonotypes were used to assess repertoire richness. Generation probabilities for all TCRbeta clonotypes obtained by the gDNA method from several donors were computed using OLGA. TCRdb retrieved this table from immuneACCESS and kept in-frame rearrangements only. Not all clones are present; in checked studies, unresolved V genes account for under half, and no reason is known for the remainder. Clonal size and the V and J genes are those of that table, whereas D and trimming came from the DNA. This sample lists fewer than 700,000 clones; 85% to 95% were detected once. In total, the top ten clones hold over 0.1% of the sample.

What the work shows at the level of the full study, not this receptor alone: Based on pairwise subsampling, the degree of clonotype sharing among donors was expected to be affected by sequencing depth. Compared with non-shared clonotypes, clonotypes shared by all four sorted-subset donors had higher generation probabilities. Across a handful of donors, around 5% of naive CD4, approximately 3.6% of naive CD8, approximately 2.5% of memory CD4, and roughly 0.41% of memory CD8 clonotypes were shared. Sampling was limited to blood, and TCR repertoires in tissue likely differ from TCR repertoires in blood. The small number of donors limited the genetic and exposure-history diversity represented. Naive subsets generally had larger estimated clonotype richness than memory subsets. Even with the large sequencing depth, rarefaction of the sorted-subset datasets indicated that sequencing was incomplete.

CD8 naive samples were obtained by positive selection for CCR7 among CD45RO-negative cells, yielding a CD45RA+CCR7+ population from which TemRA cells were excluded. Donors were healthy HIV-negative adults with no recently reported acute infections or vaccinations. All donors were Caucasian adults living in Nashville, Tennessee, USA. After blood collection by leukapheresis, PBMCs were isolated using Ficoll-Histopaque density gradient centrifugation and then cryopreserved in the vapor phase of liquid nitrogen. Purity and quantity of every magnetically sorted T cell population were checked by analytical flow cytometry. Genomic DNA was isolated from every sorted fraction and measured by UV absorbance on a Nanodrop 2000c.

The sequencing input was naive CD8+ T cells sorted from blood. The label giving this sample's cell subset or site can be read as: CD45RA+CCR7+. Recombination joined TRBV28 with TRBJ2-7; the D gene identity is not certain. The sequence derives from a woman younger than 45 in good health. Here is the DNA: TGTGCCAGCAGTTCCCTCAGGCTTATCTACGAGCAGTACTTC. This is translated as CASSSLRLIYEQYF.